Here is one T cell receptor beta chain with its context. Its cognate antigen is unknown. Trimming took 4 bases from V and 1 from J, leaving 14 bases between them. The CDR3 length is 16 residues. Looked up from germline, CDR1 is MNHEY and CDR2 is SMNVEV (reference sequence). Produced via immunoSEQ multiplex PCR; TCRdb's table is partial and in-frame only. The profile shows tens of thousands of clones, 94% of them singletons. The sample comes from a study of graft-versus-host responses after intestinal transplantation. For the study at large: For approximately three years after anti-thymocyte globulin induction, all recipients took tacrolimus and steroids.

Findings and caveats of the study: Researchers found GvH clones in recipient marrow, and some showed up first in ileum or blood.

This TCR derives from a human patient who received an intestinal transplant, so some T cells may come from the graft donor. The chain joins TRBV27 to TRBJ1-5; perhaps TRBD1 as D (5 bases). The sample here was PBMCs, taken 156 days after intestinal transplant. Written as DNA, the CDR3 is TGTGCCAGCAGTTCCATGACAGTTGGCAGCAATCAGCCCCAGCATTTT. This codes for CASSSMTVGSNQPQHF.